A single sample gave rise to the 23 T cell receptor beta chains below, sequenced in a study of T-cell memory formation after mild COVID-19. TCRdb re-called the 5' RACE reads with MiXCR, one entry per CDR3 protein. The table shows a few hundred thousand distinct CDR3 sequences, with 15% to 20% occurring only once. Sequencing was performed on PBMCs or a T cell subset sorted from them (not recorded which). The receptors derive from a man aged 18-30 years who had mild COVID-19 (a few samples of this study predate the infection). Cell type and time point are not known.

This clonotype was observed a few times. The chain uses TRBV11-2 and TRBJ2-5, with 9 nucleotides matching TRBD2. CDR1 SGHAT and CDR2 FQNNGV come from the germline V gene. V gave up 0 bases and J gave up 5 bases; unmatched junction bases: 4. This CDR3 has 15 residues. CDR3 residues: CASSLEAGGVETQYF. CDR3 coding DNA: TGTGCCAGCAGCTTAGAAGCGGGGGGCGTGGAGACCCAGTACTTC.

This clonotype has just a few counts. The V call is TRBV6-2 or TRBV6-3, the J call TRBJ2-7, with D uncertain. The CDR3 contains 13 residues. CDR1 MNHEY and CDR2 SVGEGT come from the germline V gene. Trimming took 6 bases from V and 6 from J, leaving 15 bases between them. CDR3 sequence: CASRTLGDSEQYV. The CDR3 nucleotides are TGTGCCAGCAGGACGCTAGGAGATTCCGAGCAGTACGTC.

The rearrangement joins TRBV6-5 to TRBJ1-1; D is perhaps TRBD1 (6 bases). There are 11 residues in the CDR3. V lost 2 bases to trimming and J lost 11 bases, with 9 bases between them. CDR1 is MNHEY, CDR2 SVGAGI, per germline. The CDR3 is CASSYGDKAFF. The CDR3 region has the DNA TGTGCCAGCAGTTACGGGGACAAGGCTTTCTTT.

The chain is built from TRBV20-1 and TRBJ1-6; D gene ambiguous. The ends were cut back, 6 bases at V and 0 bases at J, with 24 bases in the middle. This CDR3 comprises 19 residues. The germline V gene has CDR1 DFQATT and CDR2 SNEGSKA (reference sequence). The CDR3 loop is CSAPTAEYRPSSYNSPLHF. The DNA of the CDR3 is TGCAGTGCCCCTACCGCGGAATACCGTCCGAGCTCCTATAATTCACCCCTCCACTTT.

This clonotype was found many times. This sequence joins TRBV11-2 and TRBJ2-3; possible D gene TRBD1, 5 bases. This CDR3 is built from 17 residues. The germline gives CDR1 SGHAT, CDR2 FQNNGV. Between the trimmed V and J ends, which lost 0 bases and 4 bases, there was a span of 17 bases. The CDR3 region is CASSLDVGRARADTQYF. The CDR3 nucleotides are TGTGCCAGCAGCTTAGATGTCGGCAGGGCTCGAGCAGATACGCAGTATTTT. The variable domain in full, with the rest retrieved from reference TRBV11-2 and TRBJ2-3, is EAGVAQSPRYKIIEKRQSVAFWCNPISGHATLYWYQQILGQGPKLLIQFQNNGVVDDSQLPKDRFSAERLKGVDSTLKIQPAKLEDSAVYLCASSLDVGRARADTQYFGPGTRLTVL.

The chain joins TRBV12-3 or TRBV12-4 to TRBJ1-1; D not certain. The V end was cut by 5 bases, the J end by 0 bases, with 13 bases between. CDR3 size: 15 residues. The CDR3 here is CASSPQLGMNTEAFF. The DNA for the CDR3 is TGTGCCAGCAGTCCACAGCTGGGGATGAACACTGAAGCTTTCTTT.

V gene TRBV5-1 combines with J gene TRBJ1-2; TRBD1 matches 8 bases. Germline assignment: CDR1 SGHRS and CDR2 YFSETQ. With 0 bases clipped from V and 0 bases from J, the junction kept 10 bases outside the gene matches. This CDR3 has 18 residues. The CDR3 protein is CASSLAGTGYESNYGYTF. In nucleotides, the CDR3 is TGCGCCAGCAGCTTGGCGGGGACAGGTTACGAATCTAACTATGGCTACACCTTC.

The V gene is TRBV5-5, the J gene TRBJ2-3; D is undetermined. Germline CDR1 SGHKS, CDR2 YYEKEE (reference sequence). Trimming took 0 bases from V and 8 from J, leaving 22 bases between them. This CDR3 comprises 17 residues. The CDR3 sequence is CASSLVPRQGPWGTQYF. The CDR3 DNA sequence: TGTGCCAGCAGCTTGGTACCACGTCAAGGGCCGTGGGGTACGCAGTATTTT.

The J gene is TRBJ2-7, the V gene TRBV18; D is unresolved. V lost 3 bases to trimming and J lost 3 bases, with 6 bases between them. CDR3 length equals 12 residues. Germline V gene data show CDR1 as KGHSH and CDR2 as LQKENI. This chain's CDR3 is CASSPDGYEQYF. CDR3 nucleotides: TGTGCCAGCTCACCTGACGGCTACGAGCAGTACTTC.

The chain combines TRBV7-2 with TRBJ2-5; D may be TRBD2 (6 bases). This CDR3 is 15 amino acids long. In germline, CDR1 is SGHTA, CDR2 FQGNSA. V was shortened by 1 base and J by 5 bases, with 14 bases between the two germline ends. The CDR3 bases are TGTGCCAGCAGCTTAGACGGGAGTTCGACGGAGACCCAGTACTTC. Translating it yields CASSLDGSSTETQYF.

V and J are TRBV11-3 and TRBJ2-2; 8 positions agree with TRBD1. This CDR3 contains 16 residues. The V and J ends lost 5 bases and 5 bases, in that order; junction bases with no gene match: 10. From germline, CDR1 is SGHNT and CDR2 YENEEA. The CDR3, as DNA: TGTGCCAGCAGCCCCGGACAGGGATCGAGTACCGGGGAGCTGTTTTTT. Translated, it gives CASSPGQGSSTGELFF.

This clonotype occurred once. The chain employs TRBV6-5 and TRBJ2-1; D uncertain. CDR1 is MNHEY, CDR2 SVGAGI, per germline. CDR3 length: 13 residues. Trimming cost V 7 bases and J 6 bases, with 13 bases left between them. The CDR3 DNA sequence: TGTGCCAGCATCCCCCCGTCAGGCAATGAGCAGTTCTTC. This sequence encodes CASIPPSGNEQFF.

This clonotype has only a few counts. The V gene is TRBV6-1, the J gene TRBJ1-2, with a weak D call TRBD1 (6 bases). The germline V gene encodes CDR1 MNHNS and CDR2 SASEGT. V was shortened by 7 bases and J by 1 base, with 22 bases between the two germline ends. The CDR3 length is 17 residues. CDR3 loop: CASTRETQGNLNYGYTF. The CDR3 DNA reads as TGTGCCAGCACCAGGGAAACTCAGGGGAATCTTAACTATGGCTACACCTTC.

This chain connects TRBV5-6 to TRBJ2-7, with 8 positions matching TRBD1. CDR1 and CDR2 from the germline V gene are SGHDT and YYEEEE. J was trimmed by 2 bases and V by 5 bases; bases with no gene match: 9. The CDR3 has 15 residues. The CDR3 is CASSLDRGSAYEQYV. The CDR3 DNA reads as TGTGCCAGCAGTCTTGACAGGGGTTCAGCCTACGAGCAGTACGTC.

This clonotype appeared a few times. V usage is TRBV25-1 and J usage is TRBJ2-6, with 13 bases fitting TRBD2. After removal of 4 bases from V and 1 base from J, the junction contained 10 bases not matched to a gene. CDR3 length equals 20 residues. CDR1 and CDR2 from the germline V gene are MGHDK and SYGVNS. CDR3 coding DNA: TGTGCCAGCAGTGCGACTAGCGGGGGGAATCGTGAATCTGGGGCCAACGTCCTGACTTTC. Protein product: CASSATSGGNRESGANVLTF.

The sample holds a few counts of this clonotype. The chain joins TRBV12-3 or TRBV12-4 to TRBJ2-3; 7 bases line up with TRBD2. V gave up 10 bases and J gave up 1 base; unmatched junction bases: 8. This CDR3 is built from 14 residues. CDR3 sequence: CATSPAGRTDTQYF. The CDR3 bases are TGTGCCACCAGCCCAGCGGGGCGCACAGATACGCAGTATTTT.

This clonotype occurred a few times. The chain has TRBV7-9 and TRBJ2-3; TRBD2 matches at 7 bases. There are 16 residues in the CDR3. V lost 2 bases, J lost 3 bases, and 8 bases stayed unmatched. The germline CDR1 and CDR2 sequences are SEHNR and FQNEAQ (reference sequence). The DNA of the CDR3 is TGTGCCAGCAGCTTAAGACTTGGCGGGGGAACAGATACGCAGTATTTT. Amino acids: CASSLRLGGGTDTQYF.

This clonotype was seen only a few times. The rearrangement uses TRBV28 and TRBJ2-7; D is possibly TRBD1 or TRBD2 (7 bases each). Trimming pared 7 bases from V and 6 bases from J, leaving 19 bases between. Germline-derived CDR1 and CDR2 are MDHEN and SYDVKM. The CDR3 runs to 14 residues. The CDR3 sequence: CASTLRGGAGEQYV. As DNA, the CDR3 is TGTGCCAGCACCCTCAGGGGGGGGGCGGGCGAGCAGTACGTC.

V is TRBV7-2 and J is TRBJ1-1; a weak D match, TRBD1 (5 bases). The germline V gene has CDR1 SGHTA and CDR2 FQGNSA. The length of the CDR3 is 14 residues. V shed 5 bases and J shed 1 base, with 11 bases lying between them. CDR3: CASSLRDRNTEAFF. CDR3 coding DNA: TGTGCCAGCAGCCTGAGGGACCGGAACACTGAAGCTTTCTTT.

A few counts support this clonotype. V and J are TRBV5-1 and TRBJ2-4; 10 bases are a match to TRBD1. J lost 7 bases, V lost 4 bases, and 5 bases had no gene match. This CDR3 spans 14 amino acids. Germline CDR1 SGHRS, CDR2 YFSETQ. The CDR3 nucleotides are TGCGCCAGCAGCCCGGGGACAGGGGAGAACATTCAGTACTTC. Its translation is CASSPGTGENIQYF.

The chain carries TRBV7-6 and TRBJ2-7; D is possibly TRBD1 (6 bases). The length of the CDR3 is 15 residues. Trimming took 3 bases from V and 3 from J, leaving 15 bases between them. Germline V gene lookup returns CDR1 SGHVS and CDR2 FNYEAQ. The CDR3 sequence: CASSLFRGVLYEQYF. CDR3 sequence (DNA): TGTGCCAGCAGCTTGTTCAGGGGAGTACTCTACGAGCAGTACTTC.

The chain employs TRBV23-1 and TRBJ2-7; D gene ambiguous. TRBV23-1 is placed among ORFs of uncertain function. Trimming removed 0 bases from V and 4 bases from J, with 10 bases in between. The CDR3 length is 14 residues. The CDR3 DNA sequence: TGCGCCAGCAGTCAATCGGGGTTTACTTACGAGCAGTACGTC. Translated, it gives CASSQSGFTYEQYV.

This clonotype showed up just a few times. CDR3 loop: CASSLVRGANEQFF. DNA of the CDR3: TGTGCCAGCAGCTTAGTGCGGGGCGCCAATGAGCAGTTCTTC. The chain uses TRBV7-9 and TRBJ2-1; possible D gene TRBD2, 6 bases. Germline V lookup: CDR1 SEHNR, CDR2 FQNEAQ (reference sequence). Trimming left V 1 base short and J 6 bases short, with 10 bases between. CDR3 length: 14 residues.